This T cell receptor beta chain was captured by sequencing in a study of cytomegalovirus exposure and HLA in healthy donors. Study-wide findings and caveats: Reports state that TCR beta sequences accurately predicted most subjects' HLA-A and HLA-B alleles.

Primers for the PCR totalled 60 Vbeta and 13 Jbeta. Sequencing used immunoSEQ multiplex PCR; TCRdb keeps in-frame clones, though not all of them. Here the sample spans about 130,000 clones, over 75% being singletons. Worth noting for this clone: Its specificity is not known.

Trimming cost V 5 bases and J 5 bases; bases outside gene matches: 8. Germline V CDR1 and CDR2: MDHEN, SYDVKM. CDR3 length: 15 amino acids. V gene TRBV28 combines with J gene TRBJ2-5, with 10 bases identical to TRBD1. This TCR was recovered from a woman aged 40 to 50 in good health and CMV-seropositive. What was sequenced was PBMCs. The CDR3, as DNA: TGTGCCAGCAGTACCAGACAGGGGGCTGGGGAGACCCAGTACTTC. Amino acid sequence: CASSTRQGAGETQYF.